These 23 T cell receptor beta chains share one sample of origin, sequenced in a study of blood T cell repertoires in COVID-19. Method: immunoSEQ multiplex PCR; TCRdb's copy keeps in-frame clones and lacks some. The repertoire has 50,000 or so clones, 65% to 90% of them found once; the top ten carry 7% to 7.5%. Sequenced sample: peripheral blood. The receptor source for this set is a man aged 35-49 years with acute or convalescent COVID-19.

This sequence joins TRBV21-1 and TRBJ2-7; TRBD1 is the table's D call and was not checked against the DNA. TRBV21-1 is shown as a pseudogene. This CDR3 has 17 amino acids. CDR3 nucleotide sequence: TGTGCCAGCAGCAAGGGACAGCCAATAATCCCTTCGGGGGAGCAGTACTTC. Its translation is CASSKGQPIIPSGEQYF.

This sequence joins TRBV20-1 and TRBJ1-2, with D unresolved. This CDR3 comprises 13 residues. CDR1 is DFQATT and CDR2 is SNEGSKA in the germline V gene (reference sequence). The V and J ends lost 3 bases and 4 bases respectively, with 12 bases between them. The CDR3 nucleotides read TGCAGTGCTAGTTGGGCGTTCGGCTATGGCTACACCTTC. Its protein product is CSASWAFGYGYTF.

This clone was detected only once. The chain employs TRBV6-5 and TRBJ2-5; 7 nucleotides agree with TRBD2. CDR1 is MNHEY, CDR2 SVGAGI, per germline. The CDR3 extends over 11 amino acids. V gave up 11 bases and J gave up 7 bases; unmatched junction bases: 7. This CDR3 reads CAATGGLTQYF. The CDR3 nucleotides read TGTGCCGCGACCGGGGGGTTGACCCAGTACTTC.

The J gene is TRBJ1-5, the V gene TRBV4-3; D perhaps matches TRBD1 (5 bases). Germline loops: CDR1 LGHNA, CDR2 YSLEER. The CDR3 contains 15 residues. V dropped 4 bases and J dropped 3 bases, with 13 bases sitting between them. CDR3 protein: CASSRETGINQPQHF. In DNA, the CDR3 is TGCGCCAGCAGCCGAGAAACAGGAATCAATCAGCCCCAGCATTTT.

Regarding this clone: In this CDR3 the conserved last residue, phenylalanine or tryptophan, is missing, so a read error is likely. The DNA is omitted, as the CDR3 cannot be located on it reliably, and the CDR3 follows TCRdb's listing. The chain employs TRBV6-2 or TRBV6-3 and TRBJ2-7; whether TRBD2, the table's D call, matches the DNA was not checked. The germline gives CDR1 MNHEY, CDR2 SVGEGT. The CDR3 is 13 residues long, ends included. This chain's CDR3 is CASSSTSQGGLGI.

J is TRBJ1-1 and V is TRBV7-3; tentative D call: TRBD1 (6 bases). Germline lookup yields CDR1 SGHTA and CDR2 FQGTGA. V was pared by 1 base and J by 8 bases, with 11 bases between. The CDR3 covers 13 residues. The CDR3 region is CASSLRTTGEAFF. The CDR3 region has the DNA TGTGCCAGCAGCTTAAGGACGACAGGAGAAGCTTTCTTT.

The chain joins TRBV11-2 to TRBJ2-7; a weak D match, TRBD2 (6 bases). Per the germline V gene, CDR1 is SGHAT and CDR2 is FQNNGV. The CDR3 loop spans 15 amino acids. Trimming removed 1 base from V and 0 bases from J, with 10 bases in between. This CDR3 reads CASSLVAGSSYEQYF. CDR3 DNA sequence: TGTGCCAGCAGCTTAGTAGCCGGGAGCTCCTACGAGCAGTACTTC.

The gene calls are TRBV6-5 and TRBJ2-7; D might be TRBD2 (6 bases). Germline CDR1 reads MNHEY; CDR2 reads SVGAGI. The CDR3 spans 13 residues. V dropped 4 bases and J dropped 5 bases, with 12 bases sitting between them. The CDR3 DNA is TGTGCCAGCAGTTCCCGCTGGAGGGACGAGCAGTACTTC. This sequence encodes CASSSRWRDEQYF.

The CDR3 DNA follows: TGTGCCAGCAGCAGACTAGCGGGGGGCAGGGAGCAGTACTTC. Residues: CASSRLAGGREQYF. The J gene is TRBJ2-7, the V gene TRBV27; 13 bases map to TRBD2. The CDR3 totals 14 residues. The V gene end was trimmed by 6 bases and the J gene end by 7 bases; junction bases not matched to a gene: 6. Germline CDR1 MNHEY, CDR2 SMNVEV (reference sequence).

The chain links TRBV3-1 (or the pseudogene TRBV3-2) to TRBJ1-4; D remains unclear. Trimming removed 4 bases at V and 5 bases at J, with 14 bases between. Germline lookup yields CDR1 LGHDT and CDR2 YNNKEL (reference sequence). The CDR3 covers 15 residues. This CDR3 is CASSPYGGKNEKLFF. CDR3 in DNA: TGTGCCAGCAGCCCCTATGGAGGGAAAAATGAAAAACTGTTTTTT.

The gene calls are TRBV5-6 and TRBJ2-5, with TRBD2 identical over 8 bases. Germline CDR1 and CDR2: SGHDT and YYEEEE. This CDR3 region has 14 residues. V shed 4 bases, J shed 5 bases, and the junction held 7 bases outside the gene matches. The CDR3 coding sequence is TGTGCCAGCAGCCTTCCGGGGGGGCGTGAGACCCAGTACTTC. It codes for CASSLPGGRETQYF.

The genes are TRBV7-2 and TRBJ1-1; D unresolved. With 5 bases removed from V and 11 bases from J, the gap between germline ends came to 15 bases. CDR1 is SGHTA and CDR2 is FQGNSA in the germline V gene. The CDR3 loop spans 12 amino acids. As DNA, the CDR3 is TGTGCCAGCAGCGCTGATTTTTCGGGGGCTTTCTTT. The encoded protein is CASSADFSGAFF.

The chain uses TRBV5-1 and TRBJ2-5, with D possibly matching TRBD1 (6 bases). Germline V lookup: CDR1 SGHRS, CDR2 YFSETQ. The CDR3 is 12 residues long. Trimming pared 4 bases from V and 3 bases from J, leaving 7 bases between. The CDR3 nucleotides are TGCGCCAGCAGCCCAGGGGAAGAGACCCAGTACTTC. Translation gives CASSPGEETQYF. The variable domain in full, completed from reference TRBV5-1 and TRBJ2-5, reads KAGVTQTPRYLIKTRGQQVTLSCSPISGHRSVSWYQQTPGQGLQFLFEYFSETQRNKGNFPGRFSGRQFSNSRSEMNVSTLELGDSALYLCASSPGEETQYFGPGTRLLVL.

CDR3 residues: CASSPRQGNYGYTF. CDR3 nucleotides: TGTGCCAGCAGTCCAAGACAGGGTAACTATGGCTACACCTTC. The chain is built from TRBV27 and TRBJ1-2; 7 bases fit TRBD1. V shed 5 bases and J 1 base; nucleotides not matched to a gene: 4. CDR1 and CDR2 (germline): MNHEY, SMNVEV (reference sequence). CDR3 size: 14 residues.

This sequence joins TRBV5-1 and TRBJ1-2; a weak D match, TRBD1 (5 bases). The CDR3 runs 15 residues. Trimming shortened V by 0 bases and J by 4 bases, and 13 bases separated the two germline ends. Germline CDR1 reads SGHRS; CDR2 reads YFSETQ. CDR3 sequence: CASSLVPGNFYGYTF. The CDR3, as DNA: TGCGCCAGCAGCTTGGTGCCAGGGAATTTCTATGGCTACACCTTC.

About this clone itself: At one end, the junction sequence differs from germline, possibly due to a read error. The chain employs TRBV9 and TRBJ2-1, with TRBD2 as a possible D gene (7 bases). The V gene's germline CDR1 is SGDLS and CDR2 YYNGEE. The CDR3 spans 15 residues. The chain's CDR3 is CASSVTGGSHNEQFF. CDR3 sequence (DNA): TGTGCCAGCAGCGTAACGGGGGGCTCCCACAATGAGCAGTTCTTC.

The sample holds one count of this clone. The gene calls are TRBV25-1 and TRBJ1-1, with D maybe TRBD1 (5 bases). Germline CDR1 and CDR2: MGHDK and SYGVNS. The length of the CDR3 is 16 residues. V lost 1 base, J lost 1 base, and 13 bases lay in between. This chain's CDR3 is CASSELGEVGNTEAFF. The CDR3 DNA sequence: TGTGCCAGCAGTGAATTAGGGGAGGTGGGGAACACTGAAGCTTTCTTT.

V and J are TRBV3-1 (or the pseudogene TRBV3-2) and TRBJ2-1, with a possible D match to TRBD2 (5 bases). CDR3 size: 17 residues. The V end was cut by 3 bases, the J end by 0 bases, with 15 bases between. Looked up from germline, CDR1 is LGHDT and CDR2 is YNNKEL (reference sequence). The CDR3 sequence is CASSQNFRGVSYNEQFF. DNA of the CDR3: TGTGCCAGCAGCCAGAATTTTCGGGGTGTCTCCTACAATGAGCAGTTCTTC.

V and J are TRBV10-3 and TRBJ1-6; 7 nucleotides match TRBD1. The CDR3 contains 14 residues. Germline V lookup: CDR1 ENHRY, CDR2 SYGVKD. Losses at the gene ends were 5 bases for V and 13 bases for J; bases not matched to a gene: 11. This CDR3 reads CAISPGTEPSPLHF. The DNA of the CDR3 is TGTGCCATCAGTCCCGGGACAGAGCCTAGTCCCCTCCACTTT.

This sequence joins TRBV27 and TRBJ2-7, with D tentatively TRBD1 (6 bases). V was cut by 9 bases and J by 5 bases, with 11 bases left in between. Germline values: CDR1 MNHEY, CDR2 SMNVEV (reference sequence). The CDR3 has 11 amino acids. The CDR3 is CASSTGNEQYF. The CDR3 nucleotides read TGTGCCAGTTCCACAGGGAACGAGCAGTACTTC.

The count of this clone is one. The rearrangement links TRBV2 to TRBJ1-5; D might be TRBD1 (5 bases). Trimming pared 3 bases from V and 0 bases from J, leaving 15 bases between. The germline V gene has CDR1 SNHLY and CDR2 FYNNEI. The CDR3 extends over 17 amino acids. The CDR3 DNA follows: TGTGCCAGCAGTGAGACTGGGGCCCTATATAGCAATCAGCCCCAGCATTTT. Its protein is CASSETGALYSNQPQHF.

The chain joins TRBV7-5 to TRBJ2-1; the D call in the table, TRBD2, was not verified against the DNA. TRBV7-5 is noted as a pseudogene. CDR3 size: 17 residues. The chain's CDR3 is CARSALLGQGGYGEQFF. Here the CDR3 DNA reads TGTGCCAGAAGCGCACTCCTAGGGCAGGGAGGGTACGGTGAGCAGTTCTTC.

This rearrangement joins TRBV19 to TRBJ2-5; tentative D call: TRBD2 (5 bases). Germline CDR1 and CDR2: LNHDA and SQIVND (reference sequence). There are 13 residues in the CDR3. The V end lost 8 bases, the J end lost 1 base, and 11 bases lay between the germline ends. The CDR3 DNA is TGTGCCAGTGGGAGAGGCCTCCAAGAGACCCAGTACTTC. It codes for CASGRGLQETQYF.